The clone carrying this T cell receptor (beta chain) was seen repeatedly, ten times or more. Time point specified: patch test 3, about 24 weeks after DPC sensitization. As for treatment: therapeutic diphenylcyclopropenone sensitization with weekly scalp DPC. Unfractionated whole blood yielded the extracted total RNA. This sample was taken from a study of human T cells and chemical hapten exposure. Study as a whole: Application of 0.01% DPC to the upper back was done by patch test, with a reading at 6 days. Yields of TCR per sample differed, chiefly owing to small differences in pooled library volume.

Germline V lookup: CDR1 LNHDA, CDR2 SQIVND (reference sequence). With V trimmed by 8 bases and J by 4 bases, 4 bases remained unmatched. The CDR3 contains 13 residues. The study used a library that attached unique molecular identifiers to individual cDNA molecules. TCRdb re-derived calls from the RACE reads in MiXCR, one entry per CDR3 protein. The data show fewer than 50,000 distinct CDR3 sequences, with 8% to 9.5% seen just once and 26% held by the top ten. The receptor was isolated from a man aged 50 to 60 with alopecia areata. Some clones in this sample may be carry-over from other donors' samples. V usage is TRBV19 and J usage is TRBJ2-3; 9 bases map to TRBD2. Sample: whole blood, taken in connection with sensitization to the hapten diphenylcyclopropenone (DPC). The CDR3: CASRVAGADTQYF. The CDR3, as DNA: TGTGCCAGTCGGGTAGCGGGGGCAGATACGCAGTATTTT. The whole variable domain, filled in from reference TRBV19 and TRBJ2-3, reads DGGITQSPKYLFRKEGQNVTLSCEQNLNHDAMYWYRQDPGQGLRLIYYSQIVNDFQKGDIAEGYSVSREKKESFPLTVTSAQKNPTAFYLCASRVAGADTQYFGPGTRLTVL.